The clone carrying this TCR beta chain was observed at least ten times. Its cognate antigen is unknown. The CDR3 runs to 17 residues. The V end lost 3 bases, the J end lost 0 bases, and 12 bases lay between the germline ends. Germline V gives CDR1 LNHDA, CDR2 SQIVND (reference sequence). This sample was included in a study of Graves' ophthalmopathy and Graves' hyperthyroidism. Study-wide background: Specimen type is peripheral blood, obtained at initial diagnosis before any treatment.

Findings of the study overall: As the model predicted ophthalmopathy progression, it achieved a sensitivity of just over 70% and a specificity of roughly 73%.

A diagnosis was made from clinical symptoms together with serum thyroxine, TRAb, thyroid ultrasound and orbital computed tomography. As the template, RNA transcripts were used to amplify TCR beta CDR3 regions. HTBI primers primed a first-round RT-PCR, and a second-round multiplex PCR followed. MiXCR was run by TCRdb on the multiplex PCR reads, yielding one entry per CDR3 protein. Of around 670,000 distinct CDR3 sequences in the sample, roughly 40% were seen once. The specimen sequenced was peripheral blood. This chain links TRBV19 with TRBJ2-6; tentative D call: TRBD2 (6 bases). This receptor was identified in an adult man with Graves' ophthalmopathy. CDR3 protein: CASSIGGVLSGANVLTF. CDR3 bases: TGTGCCAGTAGTATCGGCGGGGTGCTCTCTGGGGCCAACGTCCTGACTTTC.